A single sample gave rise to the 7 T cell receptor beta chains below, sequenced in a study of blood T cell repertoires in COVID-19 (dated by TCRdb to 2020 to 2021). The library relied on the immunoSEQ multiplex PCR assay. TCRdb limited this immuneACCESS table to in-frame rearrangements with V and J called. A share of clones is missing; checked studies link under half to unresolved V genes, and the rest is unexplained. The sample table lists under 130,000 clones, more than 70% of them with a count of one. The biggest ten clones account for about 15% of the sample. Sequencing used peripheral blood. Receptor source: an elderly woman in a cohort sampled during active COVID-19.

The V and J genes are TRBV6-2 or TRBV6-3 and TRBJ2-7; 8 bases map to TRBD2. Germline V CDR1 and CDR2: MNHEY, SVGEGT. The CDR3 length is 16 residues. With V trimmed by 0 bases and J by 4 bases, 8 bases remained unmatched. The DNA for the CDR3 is TGTGCCAGCAGTTACTCGGAAAGCGGGAGCCTTTACGAGCAGTACTTC. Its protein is CASSYSESGSLYEQYF.

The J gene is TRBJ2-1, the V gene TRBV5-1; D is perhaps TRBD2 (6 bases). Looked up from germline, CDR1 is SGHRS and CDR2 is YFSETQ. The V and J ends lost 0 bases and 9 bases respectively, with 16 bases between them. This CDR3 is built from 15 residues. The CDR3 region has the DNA TGCGCCAGCAGCTTGGGTCAGCGGGTATCGCCTGAGCAGTTCTTC. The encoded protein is CASSLGQRVSPEQFF.

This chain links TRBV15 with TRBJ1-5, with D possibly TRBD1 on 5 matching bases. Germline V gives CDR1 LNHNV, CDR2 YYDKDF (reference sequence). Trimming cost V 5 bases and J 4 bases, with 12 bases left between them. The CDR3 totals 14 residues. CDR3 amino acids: CATSPGRGNQPQHF. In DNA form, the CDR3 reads TGTGCCACCAGCCCAGGTAGGGGTAATCAGCCCCAGCATTTT.

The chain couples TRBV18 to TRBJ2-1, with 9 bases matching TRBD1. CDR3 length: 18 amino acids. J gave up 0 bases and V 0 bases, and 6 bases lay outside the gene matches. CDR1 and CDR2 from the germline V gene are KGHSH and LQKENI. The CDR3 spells CASSPPGQGFSSYNEQFF. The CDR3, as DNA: TGTGCCAGCTCACCACCGGGACAGGGATTTAGCTCCTACAATGAGCAGTTCTTC.

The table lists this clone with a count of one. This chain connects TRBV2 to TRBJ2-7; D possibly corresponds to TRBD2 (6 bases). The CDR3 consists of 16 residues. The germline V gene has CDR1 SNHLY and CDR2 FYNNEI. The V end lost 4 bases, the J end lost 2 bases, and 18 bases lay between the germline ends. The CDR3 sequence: CASSGGAGGSPYEQYF. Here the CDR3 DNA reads TGTGCCAGCAGTGGTGGGGCCGGGGGATCCCCCTACGAGCAGTACTTC. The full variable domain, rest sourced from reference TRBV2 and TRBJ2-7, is EPEVTQTPSHQVTQMGQEVILRCVPISNHLYFYWYRQILGQKVEFLVSFYNNEISEKSEIFDDQFSVERPDGSNFTLKIRSTKLEDSAMYFCASSGGAGGSPYEQYFGPGTRLTVT.

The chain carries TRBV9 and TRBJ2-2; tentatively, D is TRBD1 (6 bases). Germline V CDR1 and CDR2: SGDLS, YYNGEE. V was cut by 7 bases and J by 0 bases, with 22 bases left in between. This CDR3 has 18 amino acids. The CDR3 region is CASYATGKLDSNTGELFF. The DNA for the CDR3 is TGTGCCAGCTACGCAACAGGGAAGCTGGACTCGAACACCGGGGAGCTGTTTTTT.

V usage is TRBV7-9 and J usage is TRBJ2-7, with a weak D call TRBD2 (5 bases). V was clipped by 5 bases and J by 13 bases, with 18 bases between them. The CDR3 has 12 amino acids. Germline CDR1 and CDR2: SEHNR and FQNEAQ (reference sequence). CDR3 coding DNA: TGTGCCAGCAGCGAGGGTTTCGCCCCAGGCTACTTC. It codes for CASSEGFAPGYF.